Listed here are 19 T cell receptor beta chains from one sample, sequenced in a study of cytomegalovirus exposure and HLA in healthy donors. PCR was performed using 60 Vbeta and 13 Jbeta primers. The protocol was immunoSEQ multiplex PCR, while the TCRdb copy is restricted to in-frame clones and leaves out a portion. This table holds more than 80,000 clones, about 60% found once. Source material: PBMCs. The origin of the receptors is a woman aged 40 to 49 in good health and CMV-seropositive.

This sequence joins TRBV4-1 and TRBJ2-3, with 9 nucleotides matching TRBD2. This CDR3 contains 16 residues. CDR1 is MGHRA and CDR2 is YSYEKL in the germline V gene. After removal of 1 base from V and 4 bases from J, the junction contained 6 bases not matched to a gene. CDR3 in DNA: TGCGCCAGCAGCCAAGTCCCCCTAGCGGGGCCAGATACGCAGTATTTT. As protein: CASSQVPLAGPDTQYF.

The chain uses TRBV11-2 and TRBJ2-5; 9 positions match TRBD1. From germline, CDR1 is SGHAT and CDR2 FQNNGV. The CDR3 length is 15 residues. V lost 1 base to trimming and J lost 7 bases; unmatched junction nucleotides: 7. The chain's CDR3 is CASSLGGTGLGTQYF. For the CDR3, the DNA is TGTGCCAGCAGCTTAGGAGGGACAGGGCTTGGGACCCAGTACTTC.

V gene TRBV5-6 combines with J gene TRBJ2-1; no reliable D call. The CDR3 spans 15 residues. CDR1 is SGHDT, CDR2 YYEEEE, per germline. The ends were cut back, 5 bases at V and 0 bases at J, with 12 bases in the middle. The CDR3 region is CASSWAQSSYNEQFF. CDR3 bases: TGTGCCAGCAGTTGGGCCCAGAGCTCCTACAATGAGCAGTTCTTC. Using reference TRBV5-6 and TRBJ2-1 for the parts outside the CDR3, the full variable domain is DAGVTQSPTHLIKTRGQQVTLRCSPKSGHDTVSWYQQALGQGPQFIFQYYEEEERQRGNFPDRFSGHQFPNYSSELNVNALLLGDSALYLCASSWAQSSYNEQFFGPGTRLTVL.

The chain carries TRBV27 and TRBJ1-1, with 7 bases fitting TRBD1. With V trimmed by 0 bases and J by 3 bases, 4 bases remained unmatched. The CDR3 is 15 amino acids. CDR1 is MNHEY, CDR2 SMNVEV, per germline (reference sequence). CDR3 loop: CASSLSAQGYTEAFF. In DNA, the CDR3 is TGTGCCAGCAGTTTATCGGCACAGGGGTACACTGAAGCTTTCTTT.

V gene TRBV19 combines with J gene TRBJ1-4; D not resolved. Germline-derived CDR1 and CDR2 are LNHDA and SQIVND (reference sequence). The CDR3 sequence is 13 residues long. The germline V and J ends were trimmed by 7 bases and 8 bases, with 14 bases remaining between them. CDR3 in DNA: TGTGCCAGTACGGAGGCTATTGAAGAAAAACTGTTTTTT. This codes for CASTEAIEEKLFF.

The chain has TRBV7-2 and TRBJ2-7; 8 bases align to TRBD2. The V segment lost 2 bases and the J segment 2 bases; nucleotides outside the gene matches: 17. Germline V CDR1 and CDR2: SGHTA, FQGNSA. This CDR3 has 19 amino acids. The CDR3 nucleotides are TGTGCCAGCAGCTTATTCGGCCCCCTAATTAGCGGGGAAACCTACGAGCAGTACTTC. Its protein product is CASSLFGPLISGETYEQYF.

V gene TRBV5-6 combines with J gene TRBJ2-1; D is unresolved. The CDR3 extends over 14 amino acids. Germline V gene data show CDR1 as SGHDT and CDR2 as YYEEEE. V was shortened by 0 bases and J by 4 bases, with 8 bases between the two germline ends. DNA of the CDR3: TGTGCCAGCAGCTTGGCCCGCAGGTACAATGAGCAGTTCTTC. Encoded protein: CASSLARRYNEQFF.

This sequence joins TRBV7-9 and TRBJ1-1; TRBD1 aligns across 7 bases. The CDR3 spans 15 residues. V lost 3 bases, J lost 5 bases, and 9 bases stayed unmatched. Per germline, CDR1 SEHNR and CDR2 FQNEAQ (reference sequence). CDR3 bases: TGTGCCAGCAGCTTTCTACCGGGACAGTCGACTGAAGCTTTCTTT. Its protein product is CASSFLPGQSTEAFF.

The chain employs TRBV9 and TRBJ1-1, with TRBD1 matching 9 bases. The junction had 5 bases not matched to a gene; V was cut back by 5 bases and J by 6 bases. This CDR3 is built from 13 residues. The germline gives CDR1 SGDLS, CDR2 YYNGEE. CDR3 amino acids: CASSGDRVAEAFF. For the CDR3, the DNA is TGTGCCAGCAGTGGGGACAGGGTTGCTGAAGCTTTCTTT.

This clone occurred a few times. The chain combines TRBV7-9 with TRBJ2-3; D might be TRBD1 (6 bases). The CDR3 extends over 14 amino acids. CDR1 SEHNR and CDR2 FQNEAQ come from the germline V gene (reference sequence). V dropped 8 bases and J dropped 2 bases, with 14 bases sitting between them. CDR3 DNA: TGTGCCAGCCAGTTGGACAGCCTCACAGATACGCAGTATTTT. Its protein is CASQLDSLTDTQYF.

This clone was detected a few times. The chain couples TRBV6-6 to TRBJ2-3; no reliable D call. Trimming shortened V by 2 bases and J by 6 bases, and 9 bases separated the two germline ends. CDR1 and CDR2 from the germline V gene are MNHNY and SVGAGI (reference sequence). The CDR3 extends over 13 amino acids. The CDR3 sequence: CASSYGPGDTQYF. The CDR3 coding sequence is TGTGCCAGCAGTTACGGCCCCGGGGATACGCAGTATTTT.

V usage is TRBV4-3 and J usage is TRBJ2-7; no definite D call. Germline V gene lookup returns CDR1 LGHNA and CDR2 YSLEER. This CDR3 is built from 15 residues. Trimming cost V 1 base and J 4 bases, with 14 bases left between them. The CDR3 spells CASSQGVGGIYEQYF. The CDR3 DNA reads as TGCGCCAGCAGCCAAGGCGTCGGCGGAATATACGAGCAGTACTTC.

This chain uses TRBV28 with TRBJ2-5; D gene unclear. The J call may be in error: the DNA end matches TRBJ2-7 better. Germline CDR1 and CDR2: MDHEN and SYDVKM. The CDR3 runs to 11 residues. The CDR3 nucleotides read TGTGCCAGCAGTTCTCCCTACGAGCAGTACTTC. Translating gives CASSSPYEQYF.

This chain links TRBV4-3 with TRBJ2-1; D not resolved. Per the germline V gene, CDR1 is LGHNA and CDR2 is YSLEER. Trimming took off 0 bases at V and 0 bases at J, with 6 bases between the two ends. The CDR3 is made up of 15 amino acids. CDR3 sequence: CASSQELSSYNEQFF. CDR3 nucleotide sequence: TGCGCCAGCAGCCAAGAATTGAGCTCCTACAATGAGCAGTTCTTC.

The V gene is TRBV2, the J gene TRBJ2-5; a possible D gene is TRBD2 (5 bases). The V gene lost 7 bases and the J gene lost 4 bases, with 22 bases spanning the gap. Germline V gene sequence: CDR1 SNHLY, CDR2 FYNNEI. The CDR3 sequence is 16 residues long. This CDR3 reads CASTQEGSVPLETQYF. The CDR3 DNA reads TGTGCCAGCACTCAAGAGGGTTCGGTCCCCCTAGAGACCCAGTACTTC.

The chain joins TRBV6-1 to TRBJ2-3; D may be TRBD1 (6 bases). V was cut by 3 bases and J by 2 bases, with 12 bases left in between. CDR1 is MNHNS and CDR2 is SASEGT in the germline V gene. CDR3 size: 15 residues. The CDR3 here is CASSEGTLNTDTQYF. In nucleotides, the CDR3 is TGTGCCAGCAGTGAGGGGACACTCAACACAGATACGCAGTATTTT.

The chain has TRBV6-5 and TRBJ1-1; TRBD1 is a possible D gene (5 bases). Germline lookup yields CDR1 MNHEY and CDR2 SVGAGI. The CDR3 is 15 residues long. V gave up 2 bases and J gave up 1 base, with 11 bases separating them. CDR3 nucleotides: TGTGCCAGCAGTTACAGGGGCGGAACGAACACTGAAGCTTTCTTT. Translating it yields CASSYRGGTNTEAFF.

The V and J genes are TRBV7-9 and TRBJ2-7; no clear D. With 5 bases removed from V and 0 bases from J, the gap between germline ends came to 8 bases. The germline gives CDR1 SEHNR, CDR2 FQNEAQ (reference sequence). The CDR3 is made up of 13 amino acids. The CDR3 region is CASSQGGSYEQYF. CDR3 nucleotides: TGTGCCAGCAGCCAAGGCGGCTCCTACGAGCAGTACTTC.

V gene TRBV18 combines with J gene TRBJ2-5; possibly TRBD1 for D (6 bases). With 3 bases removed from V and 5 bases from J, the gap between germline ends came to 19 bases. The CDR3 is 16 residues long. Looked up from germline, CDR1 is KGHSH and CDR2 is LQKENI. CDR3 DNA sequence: TGTGCCAGCTCACCCTCCCCCCTACAGGGTTCGGAGACCCAGTACTTC. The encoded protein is CASSPSPLQGSETQYF.